This TCR beta chain was observed in a study of T-cell reconstitution after alpha-beta-depleted transplantation in children. This clonotype was seen many times. This CDR3 is built from 12 residues. Germline V gene sequence: CDR1 SEHNR, CDR2 FQNEAQ (reference sequence). V lost 2 bases, J lost 4 bases, and 3 bases lay in between. Preparation of the TCRbeta library was carried out with unique molecular identifiers. MiXCR was run by TCRdb on the PCR reads, yielding one entry per CDR3 protein. The sample records about 610,000 distinct CDR3 sequences, roughly 10% being singletons. The V gene is TRBV7-9, the J gene TRBJ2-1; D ambiguous. This clonotype originated in a human donor who donated a stem cell graft to a child with acute myeloid leukemia. The sample was PBMCs from the stem cell graft donor, taken from the stem cell graft. The CDR3: CASSLQYNEQFF. The DNA of the CDR3 is TGTGCCAGCAGCTTACAGTACAATGAGCAGTTCTTC.